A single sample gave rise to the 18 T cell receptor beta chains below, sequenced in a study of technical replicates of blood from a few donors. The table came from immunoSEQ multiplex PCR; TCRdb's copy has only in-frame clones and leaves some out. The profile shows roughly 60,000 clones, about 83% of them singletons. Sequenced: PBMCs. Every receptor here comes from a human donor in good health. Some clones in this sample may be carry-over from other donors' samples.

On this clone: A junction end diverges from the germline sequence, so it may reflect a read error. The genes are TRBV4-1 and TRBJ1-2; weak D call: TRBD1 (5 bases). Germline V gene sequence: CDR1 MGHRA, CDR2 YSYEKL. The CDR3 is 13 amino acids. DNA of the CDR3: TGCGCCAGCGGCCAGTCAGGGAAGTATGGCTACACCTTC. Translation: CASGQSGKYGYTF.

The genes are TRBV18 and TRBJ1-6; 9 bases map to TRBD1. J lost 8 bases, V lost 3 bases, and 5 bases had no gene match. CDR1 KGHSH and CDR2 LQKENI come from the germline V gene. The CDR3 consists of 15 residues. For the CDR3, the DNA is TGTGCCAGCTCACCGGGACAGGGAGTGTATTCACCCCTCCACTTT. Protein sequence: CASSPGQGVYSPLHF.

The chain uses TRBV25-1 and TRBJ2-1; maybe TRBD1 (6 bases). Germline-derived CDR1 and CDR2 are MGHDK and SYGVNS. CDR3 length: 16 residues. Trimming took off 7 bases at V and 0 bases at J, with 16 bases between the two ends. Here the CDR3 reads CASKQNRATSYNEQFF. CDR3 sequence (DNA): TGTGCCAGCAAACAAAACAGGGCTACCTCCTACAATGAGCAGTTCTTC.

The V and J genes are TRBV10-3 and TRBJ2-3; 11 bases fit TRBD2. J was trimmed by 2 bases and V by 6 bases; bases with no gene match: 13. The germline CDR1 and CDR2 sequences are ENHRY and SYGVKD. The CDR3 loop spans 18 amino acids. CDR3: CAIRDTGLAGNYTDTQYF. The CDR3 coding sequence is TGTGCCATCAGAGACACCGGACTAGCGGGCAATTACACAGATACGCAGTATTTT.

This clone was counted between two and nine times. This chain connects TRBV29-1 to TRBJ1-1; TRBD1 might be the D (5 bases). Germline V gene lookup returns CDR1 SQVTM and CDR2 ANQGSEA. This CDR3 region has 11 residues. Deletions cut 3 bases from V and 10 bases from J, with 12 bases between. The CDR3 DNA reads TGCAGCGTTGAGGGGCAGGGTGCAGCTTTCTTT. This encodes CSVEGQGAAFF.

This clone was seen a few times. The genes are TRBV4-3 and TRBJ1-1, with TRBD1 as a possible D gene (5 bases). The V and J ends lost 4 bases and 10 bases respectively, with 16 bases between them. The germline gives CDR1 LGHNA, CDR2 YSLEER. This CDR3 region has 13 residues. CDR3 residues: CASSLRDSPTAFF. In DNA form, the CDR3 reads TGCGCCAGCAGCCTTCGGGACTCCCCGACAGCTTTCTTT.

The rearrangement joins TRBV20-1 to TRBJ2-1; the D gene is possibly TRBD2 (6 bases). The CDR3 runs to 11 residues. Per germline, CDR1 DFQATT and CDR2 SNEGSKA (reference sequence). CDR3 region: CSPRGGDEQFF. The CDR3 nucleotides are TGCAGCCCGAGGGGCGGGGATGAGCAGTTCTTC.

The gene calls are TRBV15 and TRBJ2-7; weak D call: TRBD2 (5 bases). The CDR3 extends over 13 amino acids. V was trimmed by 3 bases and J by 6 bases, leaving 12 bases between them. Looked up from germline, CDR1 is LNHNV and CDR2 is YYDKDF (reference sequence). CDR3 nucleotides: TGTGCCACCAGCAGGCCCGGTGGGAGCGAGCAGTACTTC. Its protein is CATSRPGGSEQYF.

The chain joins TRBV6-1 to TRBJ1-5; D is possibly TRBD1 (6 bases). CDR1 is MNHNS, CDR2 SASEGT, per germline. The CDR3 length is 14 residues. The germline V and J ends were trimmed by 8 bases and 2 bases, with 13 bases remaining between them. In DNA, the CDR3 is TGTGCCAGCCAGAGGGCAGGGGGCAATCAGCCCCAGCATTTT. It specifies CASQRAGGNQPQHF.

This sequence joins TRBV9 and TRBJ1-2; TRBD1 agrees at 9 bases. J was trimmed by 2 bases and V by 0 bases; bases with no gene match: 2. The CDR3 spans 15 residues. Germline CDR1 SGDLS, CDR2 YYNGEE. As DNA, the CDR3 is TGTGCCAGCAGCGTAGGTGGGACAGGGAACTATGGCTACACCTTC. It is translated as CASSVGGTGNYGYTF.

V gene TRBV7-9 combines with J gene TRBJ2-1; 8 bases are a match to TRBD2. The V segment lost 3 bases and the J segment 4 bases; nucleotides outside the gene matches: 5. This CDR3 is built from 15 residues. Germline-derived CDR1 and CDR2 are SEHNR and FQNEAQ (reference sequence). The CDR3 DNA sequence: TGTGCCAGCAGCTTCGGGACTAGAATTTACAATGAGCAGTTCTTC. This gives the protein CASSFGTRIYNEQFF. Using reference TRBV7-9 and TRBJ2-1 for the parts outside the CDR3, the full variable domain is DTGVSQNPRHKITKRGQNVTFRCDPISEHNRLYWYRQTLGQGPEFLTYFQNEAQLEKSRLLSDRFSAERPKGSFSTLEIQRTEQGDSAMYLCASSFGTRIYNEQFFGPGTRLTVL.

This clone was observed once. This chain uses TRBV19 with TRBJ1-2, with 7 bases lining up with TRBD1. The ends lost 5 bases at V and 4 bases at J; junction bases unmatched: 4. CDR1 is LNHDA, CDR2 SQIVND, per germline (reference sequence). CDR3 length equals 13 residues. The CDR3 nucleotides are TGTGCCAGTAGTCCGGGGACAGCCTATGGCTACACCTTC. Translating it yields CASSPGTAYGYTF.

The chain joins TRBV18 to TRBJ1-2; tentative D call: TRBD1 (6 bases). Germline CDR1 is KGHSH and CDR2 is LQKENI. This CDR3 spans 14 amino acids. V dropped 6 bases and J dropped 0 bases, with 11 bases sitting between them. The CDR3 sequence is CASSPGGPNYGYTF. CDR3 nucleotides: TGTGCCAGCTCGCCCGGGGGGCCTAACTATGGCTACACCTTC.

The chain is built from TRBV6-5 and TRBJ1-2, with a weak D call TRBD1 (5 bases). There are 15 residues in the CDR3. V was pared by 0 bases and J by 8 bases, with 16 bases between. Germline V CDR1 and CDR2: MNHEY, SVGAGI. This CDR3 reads CASSYSKNRGGGYTF. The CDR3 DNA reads TGTGCCAGCAGTTACTCGAAAAATAGGGGAGGAGGCTACACCTTC.

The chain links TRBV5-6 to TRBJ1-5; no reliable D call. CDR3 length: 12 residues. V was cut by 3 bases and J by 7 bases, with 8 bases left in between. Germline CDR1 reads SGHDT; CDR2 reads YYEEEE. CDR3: CASSSRVQPQHF. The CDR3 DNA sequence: TGTGCCAGCAGCTCGCGGGTGCAGCCCCAGCATTTT.

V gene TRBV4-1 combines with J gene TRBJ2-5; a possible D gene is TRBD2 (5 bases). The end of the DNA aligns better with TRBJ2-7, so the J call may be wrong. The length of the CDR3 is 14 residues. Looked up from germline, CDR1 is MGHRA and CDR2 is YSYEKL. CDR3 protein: CASSQYGKDYEQYF. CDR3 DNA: TGCGCCAGCAGCCAATACGGGAAAGACTACGAGCAGTACTTC.

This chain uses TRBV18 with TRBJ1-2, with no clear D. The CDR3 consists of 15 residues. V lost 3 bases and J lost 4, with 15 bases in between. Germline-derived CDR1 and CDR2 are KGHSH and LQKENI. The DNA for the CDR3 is TGTGCCAGCTCACCCCGACTTGAAGGGAGCTATGGCTACACCTTC. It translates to CASSPRLEGSYGYTF.

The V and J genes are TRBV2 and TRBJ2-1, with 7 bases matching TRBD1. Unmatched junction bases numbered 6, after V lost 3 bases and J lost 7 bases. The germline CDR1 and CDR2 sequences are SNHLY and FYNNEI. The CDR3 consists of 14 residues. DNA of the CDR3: TGTGCCAGCAGTGAGGGACAGTCTACGAATGAGCAGTTCTTC. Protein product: CASSEGQSTNEQFF.